Following are 10 T cell receptor beta chains from one sample sequenced in a study of shared clonotypes between healthy human individuals. Sequencing used immunoSEQ multiplex PCR; TCRdb keeps in-frame clones, though not all of them. The sample holds around 700,000 clones; about 74% are singletons and the top ten take around 1.6%. The sample was memory CD4+ T cells sorted from blood. Subset reported: CD45RA-negative fraction. These receptors all come from a woman in her 30s in good health.

The rearrangement links TRBV19 to TRBJ1-4; the match to TRBD1 covers 8 bases. Germline V gives CDR1 LNHDA, CDR2 SQIVND (reference sequence). With 7 bases clipped from V and 0 bases from J, the junction kept 7 bases outside the gene matches. This CDR3 comprises 16 residues. CDR3: CASNTQGDSTNEKLFF. The CDR3 nucleotides read TGTGCCAGTAACACACAGGGGGATTCAACTAATGAAAAACTGTTTTTT.

The chain joins TRBV7-2 to TRBJ2-3, with D uncertain. Germline values: CDR1 SGHTA, CDR2 FQGNSA. V was cut by 5 bases and J by 6 bases, with 12 bases left in between. CDR3 length: 13 residues. CDR3 region: CASSTYLEDTQYF. The CDR3 DNA sequence: TGTGCCAGCAGCACGTACCTTGAGGATACGCAGTATTTT.

DNA for the CDR3: TGTGCCAGCAGCTTGGGGCCCTTGCTAACCTTC. Protein: CASSLGPLLTF. The J gene is TRBJ1-2, the V gene TRBV5-6; D gene unclear. Germline-derived CDR1 and CDR2 are SGHDT and YYEEEE. The CDR3 sequence is 11 residues long. The V and J ends lost 0 bases and 14 bases respectively, with 11 bases between them.

The rearrangement uses TRBV7-3 and TRBJ1-1, with a weak D call TRBD1 (6 bases). The CDR3 is made up of 13 amino acids. V shed 3 bases and J shed 9 bases, with 14 bases lying between them. Germline CDR1 SGHTA, CDR2 FQGTGA. The CDR3 loop reads CASSLELGAKAFF. The CDR3 nucleotides read TGTGCCAGCAGCTTGGAGTTGGGGGCTAAAGCTTTCTTT.

This clone was observed a few times. The chain carries TRBV28 and TRBJ2-5, with 7 bases identical to TRBD1. V lost 5 bases to trimming and J lost 6 bases; unmatched junction nucleotides: 9. The CDR3 has 14 residues. Germline V gene lookup returns CDR1 MDHEN and CDR2 SYDVKM. As DNA, the CDR3 is TGTGCCAGCAGTGGGACGAACAGGGGACAGACCCAGTACTTC. Protein: CASSGTNRGQTQYF.

A few counts support this clone. The rearrangement links TRBV6-5 to TRBJ1-2; possible D gene TRBD1, 5 bases. Germline CDR1 is MNHEY and CDR2 is SVGAGI. Trimming stripped 2 bases from V and 8 bases from J, with 9 bases between. The CDR3 runs 12 residues. The CDR3 coding sequence is TGTGCCAGCAGTTACCTGAGGGGCGGCTACACCTTC. This translates into CASSYLRGGYTF.

The chain uses TRBV13 and TRBJ2-2; TRBD2 agrees at 10 bases. From germline, CDR1 is PRHDT and CDR2 FYEKMQ (reference sequence). V trimming: 5 bases; J trimming: 5 bases; junction bases outside the gene matches: 5. The CDR3 runs 15 residues. The CDR3 here is CASSGSGRVTGELFF. The CDR3, as DNA: TGTGCCAGCAGCGGGAGCGGGAGGGTGACCGGGGAGCTGTTTTTT.

This clone has a handful of counts. The V call is TRBV30, the J call TRBJ2-6; unclear D gene. In germline, CDR1 is GTSNPN, CDR2 SVGIG (reference sequence). V lost 3 bases to trimming and J lost 0 bases, with 9 bases between them. The CDR3 is made up of 15 amino acids. The CDR3 sequence is CAWSPVFSGANVLTF. The CDR3 DNA reads TGTGCCTGGAGCCCTGTATTCTCTGGGGCCAACGTCCTGACTTTC.

The chain recombines TRBV7-9 with TRBJ2-7, with D hard to call. Deletions cut 6 bases from V and 2 bases from J, with 8 bases between. This CDR3 contains 12 residues. Germline V CDR1 and CDR2: SEHNR, FQNEAQ (reference sequence). CDR3 loop: CASSQITYEQYF. CDR3 DNA: TGTGCCAGCAGTCAAATAACCTACGAGCAGTACTTC.

This clone is a singleton in its sample. The chain uses TRBV2 and TRBJ2-5; perhaps TRBD2 as D (6 bases). The ends were cut back, 7 bases at V and 3 bases at J, with 12 bases in the middle. The germline V gene encodes CDR1 SNHLY and CDR2 FYNNEI. This CDR3 contains 13 residues. CDR3 nucleotide sequence: TGTGCCAGCAAATTCGGGGAGGAAGAGACCCAGTACTTC. Its protein is CASKFGEEETQYF.